The text below deals with one TCR beta chain. Its cognate antigen is unknown. PCR used 60 Vbeta primers and 13 Jbeta primers. This table comes from immunoSEQ multiplex PCR, and its TCRdb copy is limited to in-frame clones, with some not included. The profile shows roughly 200,000 clones, roughly 80% of them singletons. Germline V lookup: CDR1 SGHDN, CDR2 FVKESK. CDR3 length: 20 amino acids. V lost 0 bases and J 5 bases, leaving 26 bases between the germline ends. This sample stems from a study of cytomegalovirus exposure and HLA in healthy donors. Whole-study results and caveats: In a later analysis, across HLA loci, associated TCR counts were highest for DRB1, lowest for HLA-C. Earlier results showed most TCR beta V segments being productive about 87% or about 30% of the time.

Input material: PBMCs. The clonotype comes from a young woman in good health and CMV-seronegative. The J gene is TRBJ2-1, the V gene TRBV14, with D possibly matching TRBD2 (8 bases). CDR3 sequence reads: CASSQDPGQVAGLGNNEQFF. The CDR3 nucleotides read TGTGCCAGCAGCCAAGATCCTGGACAGGTAGCGGGGCTTGGGAACAATGAGCAGTTCTTC.